Listed below are T cell receptor beta chains from one sample, sequenced in a study of blood T cells in healthy people across ages. From the 5' RACE reads, TCRdb called clonotypes with MiXCR, one entry per CDR3 protein. The sample contains about 1.1 million distinct CDR3 sequences, 35% to 45% of which appear only once. Sequencing used blood. The receptors stem from a man younger than 35 in good health. CDR3s include the opening cysteine and the closing phenylalanine or tryptophan. D genes are given only for firm matches. For some rows the clone size is stated as once, few or many, or as a class when expanded; others skip it.

J gene | clone size | V gene | D gene | CDR3 DNA | CDR3 protein
TRBJ2-1 | NA | TRBV7-3 | NA | TGTGCCAGCAGCTTAAGGTCCGGCGTCTCCTACAATGAGCAGTTCTTC | CASSLRSGVSYNEQFF
TRBJ2-1 | NA | TRBV4-2 | TRBD2 | TGTGCCAGCAGCTGGACTAGCGGGGGGGCCCGCAATGAGCAGTTCTTC | CASSWTSGGARNEQFF
TRBJ2-1 | NA | TRBV7-7 | NA | TGTGCTAGCAGCCGGTTGGCCCCCTTCGGCAATGAGCAGTTCTTC | CASSRLAPFGNEQFF
TRBJ2-7 | few | TRBV20-1 | NA | TGCAGTGCTAGAGATGGTTTTGTTTCCGAGCAGTACTTC | CSARDGFVSEQYF
TRBJ1-1 | NA | TRBV20-1 | NA | TGCAGTGCTAGGGGGGGATACCGGAACACTGAAGCTTTCTTT | CSARGGYRNTEAFF
TRBJ2-1 | few | TRBV5-5 | NA | TGTGCCAGCAGCTTGGACCTGGAGCAGTTCTTC | CASSLDLEQFF
TRBJ2-3 | NA | TRBV9 | TRBD1 | TGTGCCAGCAGCTTCCGGACAGGGCTAAGCACAGATACGCAGTATTTT | CASSFRTGLSTDTQYF
TRBJ2-3 | NA | TRBV6-4 | NA | TGTGCCAGCAGTGATTCCGGGGGTCGCGTGGGTACGCAGTATTTT | CASSDSGGRVGTQYF
TRBJ2-3 | many | TRBV9 | TRBD1 | TGTGCCAGCAGCGGCCGGGACAGGGGCACAGATACGCAGTATTTT | CASSGRDRGTDTQYF
TRBJ1-2 | few | TRBV2 | NA | TGTGCCAGCAGTGAAGAACAAAATTTCTATGGCTACACCTTC | CASSEEQNFYGYTF
TRBJ2-1 | NA | TRBV7-3 | TRBD1 | TGTGCCAGCAGCTTCCTACCAGGGGGCGTCTACAATGAGCAGTTCTTC | CASSFLPGGVYNEQFF
TRBJ2-1 | NA | TRBV12-3/TRBV12-4 | TRBD1 | TGTGCCAGCCAAGTGGGACAGGGGAATTATGAGCAGTTCTTC | CASQVGQGNYEQFF
TRBJ2-1 | NA | TRBV14 | TRBD2 | TGTGCCAGCAGCCAAGGGCCCGGCGGGGGTGTGCAGTTCTTC | CASSQGPGGGVQFF
TRBJ1-2 | few | TRBV20-1 | TRBD1 | TGCAGTGCTAGTAGGGACAGTAACTATGGCTACACCTTC | CSASRDSNYGYTF
TRBJ1-1 | NA | TRBV5-1 | TRBD1 | TGCGCCAGCAGCTGGGGGGACAGCTTGAACACTGAAGCTTTCTTT | CASSWGDSLNTEAFF
TRBJ1-2 | NA | TRBV4-2 | NA | TGTGCCAGCAGCCCGTCAGGGAAGACTAACTATGGCTACACCTTC | CASSPSGKTNYGYTF
TRBJ2-5 | NA | TRBV20-1 | NA | TGCAGTGCTAAAGTGGGAACAGAGACCCAGTACTTC | CSAKVGTETQYF
TRBJ1-1 | once | TRBV7-8 | TRBD1 | TGTGCCAGCAGCCTTACCGGGACAGGGCGACCTGAAGCTTTCTTT | CASSLTGTGRPEAFF
TRBJ1-5 | few | TRBV6-1 | NA | TGTGCCAGCAGTGAAGGAAGGGACGGCAGTCAGCCCCAGCATTTT | CASSEGRDGSQPQHF
TRBJ2-5 | NA | TRBV20-1 | NA | TGCAGTGGGGTAGAGGGGGAGGAGACCCAGTACTTC | CSGVEGEETQYF
TRBJ2-6 | NA | TRBV9 | TRBD1 | TGTGCCAGCAGCTCCCCTCGGGACAGGGCCTTATTAGCCGACGTCCTGACTTTC | CASSSPRDRALLADVLTF
TRBJ2-3 | many | TRBV4-3 | TRBD2 | TGCGCCAGCAGCCAAGACACGCCCAGCGGGGGCTTCACAGATACGCAGTATTTT | CASSQDTPSGGFTDTQYF
TRBJ2-7 | NA | TRBV21-1 | NA | TGTGCCAGCAGCAAAACTAGCGGGGCCTACGAGCAGTACTTC | CASSKTSGAYEQYF
TRBJ1-1 | few | TRBV5-1 | TRBD1 | TGCGCCTCACAGGGGTCCTCTATGAACACTGAAGCTTTCTTT | CASQGSSMNTEAFF
TRBJ2-5 | NA | TRBV20-1 | TRBD1 | TGCAGTGCGCTTGACAGGGGGTGGGAGACCCAGTACTTC | CSALDRGWETQYF